This TCR beta chain was sequenced for a study of T cell responses to AZD1222 COVID-19 vaccine. Study-wide results and limits: Breadth and depth of Spike-specific TCRs rose after two AZD1222 doses. No day 14 peak samples; only post-peak repertoires were characterized. Unmutated variant regions are reportedly targeted by nearly half of spike-specific TCRs.

It was second doses at about 4 or about 12 weeks that were pooled. The CDR3 sequence is 18 residues long. V lost 1 base, J lost 10 bases, and 19 bases stayed unmatched. The V gene's germline CDR1 is SEHNR and CDR2 FQNEAQ (reference sequence). Details on this clone: Its antigen is still unknown.

Assay: immunoSEQ multiplex PCR; the TCRdb copy retains only in-frame clones and omits some. The sample has around 84,000 clones; 80% to 90% are singletons. The chain uses TRBV7-9 and TRBJ2-1, with TRBD2 matching 7 bases. This TCR was sampled from an adult who received the AZD1222 COVID-19 vaccine. The specimen was peripheral blood, collected 28 days after the second AZD1222 dose. The CDR3 region has the DNA TGTGCCAGCAGCTTAGAGTCTTTGGGCCAGCGGGGAGCCCAGGAGCAGTTCTTC. Encoded protein: CASSLESLGQRGAQEQFF.